The rows below give T cell receptor beta chains drawn from one sample of a study of blood T cell repertoires in COVID-19. Measured with immunoSEQ multiplex PCR; TCRdb has only the in-frame clones, and not every one. Of approximately 290,000 clones in the sample, around nine tenths are singletons; the top ten hold roughly 0.8%. The sequenced material came from peripheral blood. The receptors stem from a man under 40 with acute or convalescent COVID-19. Both conserved end residues are part of each CDR3. D genes are given only for firm matches. Part of the rows lack a size; the others show once, few, many or a class for expanded clones.

V	D	size	J	CDR3	DNA
TRBV28	TRBD2	NA	TRBJ2-1	CASSPLGTSKFF	TGTGCCAGCAGTCCCCTTGGGACTAGTAAGTTCTTC
TRBV7-9	TRBD2	NA	TRBJ2-3	CASSLSGSTYTQYF	TGTGCCAGCAGCTTGAGCGGGAGCACATATACGCAGTATTTT
TRBV25-1	NA	NA	TRBJ1-3	CASSDTGSGNTIYF	TGTGCCAGCAGTGATACAGGCTCTGGAAACACCATATATTTT
TRBV7-9	TRBD2	NA	TRBJ2-5	CASSSRESKETQYF	TGTGCCAGCAGCTCGCGGGAGTCGAAAGAGACCCAGTACTTC
TRBV5-8	TRBD1	NA	TRBJ1-1	CASSTGQGEAFF	TGTGCCAGCAGCACGGGACAGGGTGAAGCTTTCTTT
TRBV6-6	NA	once	TRBJ2-1	CASNGLDEQFF	TGTGCCAGCAACGGTCTCGATGAGCAGTTCTTC
TRBV30	NA	NA	TRBJ2-7	CAWSITQGYEQYF	TGTGCCTGGAGCATTACCCAGGGCTACGAGCAGTACTTC
TRBV2	TRBD1	NA	TRBJ1-2	CASSVGDRGSGYTF	TGTGCCAGCAGTGTCGGAGACAGGGGTAGTGGCTACACCTTC
TRBV10-3	NA	NA	TRBJ1-1	CAISTPGGNTEAFF	TGTGCCATCAGTACGCCCGGCGGGAACACTGAAGCTTTCTTT
TRBV19	NA	NA	TRBJ1-4	CASSIRGNGVNEKLFF	TGTGCCAGTAGTATCAGAGGGAACGGGGTCAATGAAAAACTGTTTTTT
TRBV2	NA	NA	TRBJ1-5	CASSFGGGQPQHF	TGTGCCAGCAGCTTCGGAGGTGGTCAGCCCCAGCATTTT
TRBV7-3	TRBD2	NA	TRBJ2-1	CASSPFGGGPYNEQFF	TGTGCCAGCAGCCCCTTTGGCGGGGGGCCCTACAATGAGCAGTTCTTC
TRBV18	NA	NA	TRBJ1-5	CASSPPNRAGGGNQPQHF	TGTGCCAGCTCACCACCGAACCGGGCCGGGGGTGGCAATCAGCCCCAGCATTTT
TRBV19	NA	once	TRBJ1-2	CASSDLPGGGYTF	TGTGCCAGTAGCGACCTCCCGGGTGGTGGCTACACCTTC
TRBV27	NA	NA	TRBJ2-5	CASSLGPRETQYF	TGTGCCAGCAGTTTGGGTCCCAGGGAGACCCAGTACTTC
TRBV4-1	TRBD1	NA	TRBJ2-4	CASSQATGSPKNIQYF	TGCGCCAGCAGCCAAGCGACAGGGTCGCCCAAAAACATTCAGTACTTC
TRBV30	NA	NA	TRBJ2-7	CAWEQGIDEQYF	TGTGCCTGGGAGCAGGGGATTGACGAGCAGTACTTC
TRBV5-4	NA	NA	TRBJ2-4	CASSFFPRDAGIQYF	TGTGCCAGCAGCTTTTTCCCGAGGGATGCTGGCATTCAGTACTTC
TRBV6-5	TRBD1	once	TRBJ1-2	CASSYSTGGYGYGYTF	TGTGCCAGCAGTTACTCGACAGGGGGCTATGGCTATGGCTACACCTTC
TRBV19	TRBD1	NA	TRBJ1-4	CASSPRQGGSEKLFF	TGTGCCAGTAGTCCGCGACAGGGGGGGAGTGAAAAACTGTTTTTT
TRBV18	NA	NA	TRBJ2-5	CASSPRSQETQYF	TGTGCCAGCTCACCCCGGTCACAAGAGACCCAGTACTTC
TRBV9	NA	NA	TRBJ1-1	CASSVVDSLNTEAFF	TGTGCCAGCAGCGTAGTGGACTCCTTGAACACTGAAGCTTTCTTT
TRBV11-2	TRBD1	NA	TRBJ1-2	CASSLGPGQGSGYTF	TGTGCCAGCAGCTTAGGTCCGGGACAGGGTTCTGGCTACACCTTC
TRBV7-2	NA	NA	TRBJ2-1	CASSLAQDSYNEQFF	TGTGCCAGCAGCTTAGCGCAAGACAGCTACAATGAGCAGTTCTTC
TRBV28	TRBD1	NA	TRBJ1-6	CASSSPGTDNSPLHF	TGTGCCAGCAGTTCACCCGGGACAGATAATTCACCCCTCCACTTT
TRBV6-6	NA	NA	TRBJ1-5	CASSTGGHGQPQHF	TGTGCCAGCAGTACGGGGGGGCATGGTCAGCCCCAGCATTTT
TRBV7-3	TRBD2	once	TRBJ2-1	CASSLKAGGPWEQFF	TGTGCCAGCAGCTTAAAAGCGGGGGGGCCATGGGAGCAGTTCTTC
TRBV19	TRBD2	NA	TRBJ2-7	CASSEASGFYEQYF	TGTGCCAGTAGTGAGGCTAGCGGCTTCTACGAGCAGTACTTC
TRBV10-1	TRBD2	NA	TRBJ2-1	CASSRSGGPSSYNEQFF	TGCGCCAGCAGTCGTAGCGGGGGCCCGAGCTCCTACAATGAGCAGTTCTTC
TRBV2	NA	NA	TRBJ1-2	CASTRSVANYGYTF	TGTGCCAGCACCCGGTCGGTGGCTAACTATGGCTACACCTTC
TRBV6-1	NA	NA	TRBJ1-5	CASSDREGNQPQHF	TGTGCCAGCAGTGACAGGGAGGGGAATCAGCCCCAGCATTTT
TRBV2	NA	NA	TRBJ2-5	CASSEHFQETQYF	TGTGCCAGCAGTGAACACTTCCAAGAGACCCAGTACTTC
TRBV6-6	TRBD1	NA	TRBJ2-1	CASRGQGVGNEQFF	TGTGCCAGCAGAGGACAGGGGGTGGGCAATGAGCAGTTCTTC
TRBV30	NA	NA	TRBJ2-2	CAFSVNTANTGELFF	TGTGCCTTCTCCGTTAACACAGCGAACACCGGGGAGCTGTTTTTT